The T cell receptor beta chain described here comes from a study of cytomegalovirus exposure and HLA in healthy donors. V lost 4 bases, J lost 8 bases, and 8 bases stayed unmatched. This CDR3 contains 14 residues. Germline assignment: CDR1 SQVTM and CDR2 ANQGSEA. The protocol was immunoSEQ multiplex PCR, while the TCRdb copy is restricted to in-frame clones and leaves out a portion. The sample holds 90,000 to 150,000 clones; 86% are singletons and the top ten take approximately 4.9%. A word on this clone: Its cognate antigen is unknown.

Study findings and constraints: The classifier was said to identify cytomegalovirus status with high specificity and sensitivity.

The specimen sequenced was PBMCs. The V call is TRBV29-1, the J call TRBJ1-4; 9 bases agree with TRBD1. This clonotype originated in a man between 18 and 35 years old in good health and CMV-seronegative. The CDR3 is CSVGTGGAGEKLFF. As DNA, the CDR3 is TGCAGCGTTGGTACAGGGGGCGCAGGAGAAAAACTGTTTTTT.